Below are 13 T cell receptor beta chains sequenced from a single sample in a study of blood T cell repertoires in COVID-19. Clones were read by immunoSEQ multiplex PCR, and TCRdb kept only the in-frame ones, dropping some. The sample consists of about 200,000 clones, roughly 84% of them appearing once. Sequenced material: peripheral blood. The receptors come from a person aged 65 to 79 with COVID-19, enrolled during active disease.

The J gene is TRBJ1-3, the V gene TRBV9, with D possibly being TRBD1 (5 bases). This CDR3 comprises 14 residues. The germline CDR1 and CDR2 sequences are SGDLS and YYNGEE. The V end was cut by 3 bases, the J end by 4 bases, with 11 bases between. CDR3 residues: CASSAGPPGNTIYF. CDR3 in DNA: TGTGCCAGCAGCGCAGGGCCCCCCGGAAACACCATATATTTT.

This chain links TRBV29-1 with TRBJ2-1; 8 bases map to TRBD1. V lost 6 bases to trimming and J lost 6 bases; unmatched junction nucleotides: 7. Looked up from germline, CDR1 is SQVTM and CDR2 is ANQGSEA. The CDR3 totals 13 residues. CDR3: CSVDRGLFNEQFF. CDR3 DNA sequence: TGCAGCGTCGACAGGGGTCTTTTCAATGAGCAGTTCTTC.

This rearrangement joins TRBV30 to TRBJ1-5; D remains unclear. Trimming stripped 4 bases from V and 4 bases from J, with 11 bases between. The CDR3 contains 13 residues. Germline V gene lookup returns CDR1 GTSNPN and CDR2 SVGIG (reference sequence). CDR3 DNA: TGTGCCTGGAATCTCAACAGTAATCAGCCCCAGCATTTT. Its translation: CAWNLNSNQPQHF.

The chain links TRBV5-4 to TRBJ1-2, with 7 bases aligning to TRBD1. CDR3 length: 14 amino acids. Germline-derived CDR1 and CDR2 are SGHNT and YYREEE (reference sequence). Losses at the gene ends were 5 bases for V and 4 bases for J; bases not matched to a gene: 8. CDR3 nucleotides: TGTGCCAGCAGAGGGAAGGGGGCGGGCTATGGCTACACCTTC. Residues: CASRGKGAGYGYTF.

The chain couples TRBV5-1 to TRBJ2-6; TRBD2 might be the D (5 bases). CDR1 is SGHRS, CDR2 YFSETQ, per germline. CDR3 length: 16 amino acids. The germline V and J ends were trimmed by 4 bases and 1 base, with 12 bases remaining between them. The chain's CDR3 is CASSRRAESGANVLTF. The CDR3 DNA sequence: TGCGCCAGCAGCCGGCGGGCGGAGTCTGGGGCCAACGTCCTGACTTTC.

The chain recombines TRBV7-8 with TRBJ1-3; D uncertain. Germline lookup yields CDR1 SGHVS and CDR2 FQNEAQ. V was clipped by 8 bases and J by 4 bases, with 15 bases between them. There are 14 residues in the CDR3. The CDR3 coding sequence is TGTGCCAGCGTTACGGGAGGGTTCGGAAACACCATATATTTT. It specifies CASVTGGFGNTIYF.

This clone appeared once. The chain joins TRBV30 to TRBJ2-3, with 8 bases matching TRBD2. The junction had 13 bases not matched to a gene; V was cut back by 4 bases and J by 4 bases. The CDR3 is 16 amino acids. CDR1 and CDR2 (germline): GTSNPN, SVGIG (reference sequence). CDR3 amino acids: CAWTRMSGSGADTQYF. CDR3 coding DNA: TGTGCCTGGACAAGGATGAGCGGGAGCGGTGCAGATACGCAGTATTTT.

This clone is a singleton in its sample. This rearrangement joins TRBV6-5 to TRBJ1-1, with a tentative D call TRBD1 (5 bases). This CDR3 comprises 13 residues. Germline CDR1 is MNHEY and CDR2 is SVGAGI. V was shortened by 6 bases and J by 1 base, with 9 bases between the two germline ends. CDR3 nucleotide sequence: TGTGCCAGCAGATTCAGGGAGAACACTGAAGCTTTCTTT. This gives the protein CASRFRENTEAFF.

The sample holds one count of this clone. The chain combines TRBV6-5 with TRBJ2-7, with TRBD1 identical over 7 bases. The length of the CDR3 is 15 residues. Trimming at V came to 5 bases and at J to 4 bases, leaving 11 bases not matched to a gene. Per germline, CDR1 MNHEY and CDR2 SVGAGI. DNA of the CDR3: TGTGCCAGCAGTAAGCCCCCGGGACAGACTTACGAGCAGTACTTC. This encodes CASSKPPGQTYEQYF.

The genes are TRBV23-1 and TRBJ2-2; no firm D call. TRBV23-1 is designated an ORF whose function remains uncertain. With 3 bases removed from V and 1 base from J, the gap between germline ends came to 9 bases. The CDR3 is 15 residues long. The CDR3 DNA is TGCGCCAGCAGTCACAGCCGACTGAACACCGGGGAGCTGTTTTTT. Residues: CASSHSRLNTGELFF.

The CDR3 sequence: CASSPSDRGREGYTF. DNA for the CDR3: TGTGCCAGCAGCCCGTCGGACAGGGGCCGGGAGGGCTACACCTTC. The J gene is TRBJ1-2, the V gene TRBV9; 9 bases are a match to TRBD1. Per germline, CDR1 SGDLS and CDR2 YYNGEE. After removal of 4 bases from V and 8 bases from J, the junction contained 12 bases not matched to a gene. This CDR3 spans 15 amino acids.

V and J are TRBV6-6 and TRBJ2-7; D gene ambiguous. Germline V gene lookup returns CDR1 MNHNY and CDR2 SVGAGI (reference sequence). Between the trimmed V and J ends, which lost 2 bases and 2 bases, there was a span of 13 bases. This CDR3 has 15 amino acids. The CDR3 loop reads CASSYTPEQTYEQYF. In DNA form, the CDR3 reads TGTGCCAGCAGTTACACCCCAGAACAAACCTACGAGCAGTACTTC.

This clone was counted between two and nine times. V is TRBV5-8 and J is TRBJ2-7, with 8 bases that match TRBD1. J lost 2 bases, V lost 5 bases, and 9 bases had no gene match. Germline CDR1 is SGHTS and CDR2 is YDEGEE. This CDR3 is built from 15 residues. The CDR3 DNA reads as TGTGCCAGCAGAGCCCGGGACAGGAGTCCCTACGAGCAGTACTTC. Its protein product is CASRARDRSPYEQYF.